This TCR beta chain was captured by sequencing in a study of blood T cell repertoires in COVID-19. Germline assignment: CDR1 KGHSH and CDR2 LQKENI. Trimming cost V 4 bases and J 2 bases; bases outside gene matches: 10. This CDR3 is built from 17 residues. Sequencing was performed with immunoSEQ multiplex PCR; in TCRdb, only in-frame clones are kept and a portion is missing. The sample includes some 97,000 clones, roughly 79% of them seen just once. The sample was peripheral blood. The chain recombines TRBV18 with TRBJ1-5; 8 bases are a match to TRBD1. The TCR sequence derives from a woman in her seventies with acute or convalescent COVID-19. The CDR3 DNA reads TGTGCCAGCTCACAGACGGACAGGGTACAGGGCAATCAGCCCCAGCATTTT. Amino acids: CASSQTDRVQGNQPQHF.